This TCR beta chain was captured in a study of breast tumors, draining lymph nodes, adjacent tissues. Axillary draining lymph nodes of breast cancer patients supplied the node samples. The study, taken as a whole, reports: Compared with basal-like, luminal-like tumors shared significantly more repertoire with nontumor tissue.

This clonotype was found once. Its specificity is not known. A single record per CDR3 protein comes from TCRdb applying MiXCR to the multiplex PCR reads. Altogether 130,000 or so distinct CDR3 sequences are present, over 20% being singletons, with the ten largest covering over 2%. With 3 bases removed from V and 10 bases from J, the gap between germline ends came to 19 bases. Germline CDR1 is LNHDA and CDR2 is SQIVND (reference sequence). The CDR3 contains 15 residues. The TCR originated in a female donor with breast cancer. Some clones in this sample may be carry-over from other donors' samples. The rearrangement uses TRBV19 and TRBJ2-1, with D perhaps TRBD1 (8 bases). The sequencing input was axillary lymph node tissue. This CDR3 reads CASSIAWTGREEQFF. CDR3 DNA: TGTGCCAGTAGTATTGCCTGGACAGGGCGGGAGGAGCAGTTCTTC.